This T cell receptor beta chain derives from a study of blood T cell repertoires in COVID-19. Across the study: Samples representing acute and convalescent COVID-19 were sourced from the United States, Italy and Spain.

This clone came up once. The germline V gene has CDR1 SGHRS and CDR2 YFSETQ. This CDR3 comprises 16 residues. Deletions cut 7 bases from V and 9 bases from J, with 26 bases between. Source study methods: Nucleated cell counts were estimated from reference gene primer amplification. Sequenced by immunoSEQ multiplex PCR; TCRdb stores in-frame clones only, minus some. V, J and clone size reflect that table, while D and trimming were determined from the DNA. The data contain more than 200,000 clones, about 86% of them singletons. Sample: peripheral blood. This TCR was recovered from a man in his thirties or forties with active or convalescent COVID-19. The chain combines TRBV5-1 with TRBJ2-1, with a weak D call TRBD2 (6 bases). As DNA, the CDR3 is TGCGCCAGCCGCGGGTTAATAGCGGCGACCCGTAGTGAGCAGTTCTTC. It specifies CASRGLIAATRSEQFF.